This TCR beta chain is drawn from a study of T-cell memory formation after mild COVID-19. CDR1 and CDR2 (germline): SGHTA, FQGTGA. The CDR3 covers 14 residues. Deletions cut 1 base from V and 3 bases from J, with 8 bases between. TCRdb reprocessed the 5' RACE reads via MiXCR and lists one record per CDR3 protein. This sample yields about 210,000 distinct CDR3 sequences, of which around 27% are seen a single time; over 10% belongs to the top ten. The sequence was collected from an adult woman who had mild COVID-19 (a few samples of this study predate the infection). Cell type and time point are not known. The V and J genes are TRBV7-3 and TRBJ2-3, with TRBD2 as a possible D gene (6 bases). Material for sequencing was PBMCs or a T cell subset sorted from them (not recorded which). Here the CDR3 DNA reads TGTGCCAGCAGCTTAATGGCGGGAACAGATACGCAGTATTTT. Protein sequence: CASSLMAGTDTQYF.